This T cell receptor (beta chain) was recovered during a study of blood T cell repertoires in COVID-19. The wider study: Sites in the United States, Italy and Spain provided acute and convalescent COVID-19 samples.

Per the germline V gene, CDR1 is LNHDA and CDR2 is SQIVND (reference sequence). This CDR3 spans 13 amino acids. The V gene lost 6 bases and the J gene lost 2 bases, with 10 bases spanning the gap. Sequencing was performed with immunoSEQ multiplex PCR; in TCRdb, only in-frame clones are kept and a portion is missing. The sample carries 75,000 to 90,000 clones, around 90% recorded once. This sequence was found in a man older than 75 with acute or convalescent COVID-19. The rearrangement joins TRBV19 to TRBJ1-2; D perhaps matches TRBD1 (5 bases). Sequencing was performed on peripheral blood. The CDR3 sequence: CASSPQGNYGYTF. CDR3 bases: TGTGCCAGTAGCCCCCAGGGAAACTATGGCTACACCTTC. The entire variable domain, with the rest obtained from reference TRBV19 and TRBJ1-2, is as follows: DGGITQSPKYLFRKEGQNVTLSCEQNLNHDAMYWYRQDPGQGLRLIYYSQIVNDFQKGDIAEGYSVSREKKESFPLTVTSAQKNPTAFYLCASSPQGNYGYTFGSGTRLTVV.